These 19 T cell receptor beta chains came from one sample sequenced in a study of beta chain features in type 1 diabetes. Expressed TCRB transcripts were sequenced because the entire RNA isolate underwent reverse transcription. The repertoire was sequenced with immunoSEQ multiplex PCR; TCRdb's copy has only in-frame clones and lacks some. The table has a few hundred thousand clones, approximately 12% seen once; the top ten hold approximately 0.016%. These receptors have no identified antigens. Broader study findings: In every one of the four CD4+ subsets, TCRB CDR3s were moderately but significantly shorter in Type 1 diabetes patients.

Sequenced: naive CD4+ T cells from blood. The receptors shown here come from a woman younger than 35 with type 1 diabetes.

This clone was found a few times. The chain joins TRBV27 to TRBJ2-7; 9 nucleotides line up with TRBD1. V shed 5 bases and J 0 bases; nucleotides not matched to a gene: 8. This CDR3 has 16 residues. Per germline, CDR1 MNHEY and CDR2 SMNVEV (reference sequence). The CDR3 DNA is TGTGCCAGCAGTGTCTGGGGGACAGGGAACTCCTACGAGCAGTACTTC. Translated, it gives CASSVWGTGNSYEQYF.

This clone has only a few counts. The chain has TRBV11-2 and TRBJ2-3, with D possibly being TRBD2 (6 bases). The ends were cut back, 5 bases at V and 2 bases at J, with 23 bases in the middle. The CDR3 extends over 18 amino acids. The V gene's germline CDR1 is SGHAT and CDR2 FQNNGV. The CDR3 coding sequence is TGTGCCAGCAGCCGCCAGGCCTTAGCGGTCCGCCCCACAGATACGCAGTATTTT. This encodes CASSRQALAVRPTDTQYF. Full variable domain (remainder filled in from reference TRBV11-2 and TRBJ2-3): EAGVAQSPRYKIIEKRQSVAFWCNPISGHATLYWYQQILGQGPKLLIQFQNNGVVDDSQLPKDRFSAERLKGVDSTLKIQPAKLEDSAVYLCASSRQALAVRPTDTQYFGPGTRLTVL.

This chain joins TRBV6-5 and TRBJ2-1, with TRBD2 matching over 10 bases. The CDR3 is 15 amino acids. Trimming cost V 1 base and J 7 bases; bases outside gene matches: 4. In germline, CDR1 is MNHEY, CDR2 SVGAGI. For the CDR3, the DNA is TGTGCCAGCAGTTACTTTGGGACTAGCGCAAATGAGCAGTTCTTC. This gives the protein CASSYFGTSANEQFF.

This clone has only a few counts. The chain joins TRBV7-9 to TRBJ2-7; 10 bases align to TRBD2. Losses at the gene ends were 3 bases for V and 2 bases for J; bases not matched to a gene: 4. The CDR3 is made up of 15 amino acids. Germline CDR1 SEHNR, CDR2 FQNEAQ (reference sequence). In DNA form, the CDR3 reads TGTGCCAGCAGCTTGGCAGCGGGAGGGGCCTACGAGCAGTACTTC. This sequence encodes CASSLAAGGAYEQYF.

V gene TRBV28 combines with J gene TRBJ2-5, with TRBD1 identical over 8 bases. CDR1 and CDR2 from the germline V gene are MDHEN and SYDVKM. V was clipped by 5 bases and J by 5 bases; unmatched bases: 13. The CDR3 runs to 16 residues. The CDR3 sequence is CASSLSGAGGAETQYF. CDR3 bases: TGTGCCAGCAGTCTATCGGGGGCAGGGGGCGCGGAGACCCAGTACTTC.

The chain links TRBV30 to TRBJ1-5, with D perhaps matching TRBD1 (5 bases). Trimming took off 2 bases at V and 4 bases at J, with 9 bases between the two ends. The germline V gene has CDR1 GTSNPN and CDR2 SVGIG (reference sequence). The CDR3 extends over 13 amino acids. The CDR3 protein is CAWSRGTNQPQHF. CDR3 in DNA: TGTGCCTGGAGTAGGGGAACGAATCAGCCCCAGCATTTT.

This rearrangement joins TRBV6-5 to TRBJ2-3; D ambiguous. Trimming pared 6 bases from V and 6 bases from J, leaving 10 bases between. Germline CDR1 MNHEY, CDR2 SVGAGI. The CDR3 has 12 amino acids. CDR3 amino acids: CASSRGWDTQYF. The DNA of the CDR3 is TGTGCCAGCAGCAGAGGTTGGGATACGCAGTATTTT.

Written as DNA, the CDR3 is TGTGCCAGCAGCTCTAGCGGCGTGGGCACAGATACGCAGTATTTT. It is translated as CASSSSGVGTDTQYF. The rearrangement links TRBV5-4 to TRBJ2-3; 7 nucleotides align to TRBD2. CDR1 is SGHNT and CDR2 is YYREEE in the germline V gene (reference sequence). V lost 3 bases, J lost 1 base, and 5 bases stayed unmatched. The CDR3 has 15 amino acids. The full variable domain, in which reference TRBV5-4 and TRBJ2-3 provide the parts outside the CDR3, is ETGVTQSPTHLIKTRGQQVTLRCSSQSGHNTVSWYQQALGQGPQFIFQYYREEENGRGNFPPRFSGLQFPNYSSELNVNALELDDSALYLCASSSSGVGTDTQYFGPGTRLTVL.

J is TRBJ1-1 and V is TRBV5-1, with D maybe TRBD1 (6 bases). The V gene lost 2 bases and the J gene lost 0 bases, with 11 bases spanning the gap. CDR3 length equals 15 residues. CDR1 is SGHRS, CDR2 YFSETQ, per germline. The CDR3 sequence is CASSFGGALNTEAFF. The CDR3 bases are TGCGCCAGCAGCTTCGGGGGGGCGCTGAACACTGAAGCTTTCTTT.

Only a few counts were recorded for this clone. V usage is TRBV6-5 and J usage is TRBJ2-1, with D uncertain. This CDR3 comprises 13 residues. The V and J ends lost 6 bases and 9 bases respectively, with 15 bases between them. In germline, CDR1 is MNHEY, CDR2 SVGAGI. The chain's CDR3 is CASRPRRFGEQFF. The CDR3 DNA follows: TGTGCCAGCAGACCCCGTCGTTTCGGTGAGCAGTTCTTC.

This clone showed up just a few times. V is TRBV7-3 and J is TRBJ2-1, with 9 bases identical to TRBD1. CDR3 length equals 15 residues. The germline V gene has CDR1 SGHTA and CDR2 FQGTGA. V was pared by 5 bases and J by 3 bases, with 5 bases of the junction left unmatched. CDR3 loop: CASSAGTGRYNEQFF. The CDR3 nucleotides read TGTGCCAGCAGCGCTGGGACAGGGCGCTACAATGAGCAGTTCTTC.

This clone was picked up a small number of times. This CDR3 is CASSQGVLAGSYEQYF. As DNA, the CDR3 is TGTGCCAGCAGCCAGGGGGTACTAGCGGGCTCCTACGAGCAGTACTTC. This chain uses TRBV9 with TRBJ2-7, with 9 bases fitting TRBD2. Germline lookup yields CDR1 SGDLS and CDR2 YYNGEE. V lost 4 bases and J lost 0; bases outside the gene matches: 8. The CDR3 spans 16 residues.

This clone has only a few counts. V and J are TRBV29-1 and TRBJ2-5, with TRBD2 identical over 9 bases. CDR1 SQVTM and CDR2 ANQGSEA come from the germline V gene. The CDR3 covers 13 residues. Trimming cost V 6 bases and J 5 bases; bases outside gene matches: 7. CDR3 coding DNA: TGCAGCGTCAATAGCGGGAGTCAGGAGACCCAGTACTTC. This encodes CSVNSGSQETQYF. The full variable domain, rest sourced from reference TRBV29-1 and TRBJ2-5, is SAVISQKPSRDICQRGTSLTIQCQVDSQVTMMFWYRQQPGQSLTLIATANQGSEATYESGFVIDKFPISRPNLTFSTLTVSNMSPEDSSIYLCSVNSGSQETQYFGPGTRLLVL.

V is TRBV4-1 and J is TRBJ2-1; maybe TRBD2 (6 bases). In germline, CDR1 is MGHRA, CDR2 YSYEKL. V was trimmed by 1 base and J by 4 bases, leaving 11 bases between them. This CDR3 has 15 amino acids. The CDR3 region has the DNA TGCGCCAGCAGCCAAGGTCGGGAGAGGTACAATGAGCAGTTCTTC. It translates to CASSQGRERYNEQFF.

This clone was counted a few times. This chain connects TRBV30 to TRBJ1-5; 7 bases map to TRBD1. CDR1 and CDR2 (germline): GTSNPN, SVGIG (reference sequence). The ends lost 3 bases at V and 7 bases at J; junction bases unmatched: 9. CDR3 length: 14 amino acids. The CDR3, as DNA: TGTGCCTGGAGCCCGGACAGGACGGGGCAGCCCCAGCATTTT. Translation gives CAWSPDRTGQPQHF.

The chain has TRBV27 and TRBJ2-4, with D possibly matching TRBD2 (6 bases). Trimming pared 3 bases from V and 7 bases from J, leaving 16 bases between. Germline CDR1 MNHEY, CDR2 SMNVEV (reference sequence). The CDR3 totals 15 residues. For the CDR3, the DNA is TGTGCCAGCAGTTTGGGGGGACGGGGGAGGAACATTCAGTACTTC. Translation: CASSLGGRGRNIQYF.

This clone occurred a few times. The chain combines TRBV27 with TRBJ1-1; 7 nucleotides agree with TRBD1. The CDR3 extends over 17 amino acids. V was pared by 5 bases and J by 5 bases, with 17 bases of the junction left unmatched. CDR1 and CDR2 from the germline V gene are MNHEY and SMNVEV (reference sequence). The CDR3 DNA reads TGTGCCAGCAGTCCCGATCACCCGACAGGGTGGGGGACTGAAGCTTTCTTT. Translated: CASSPDHPTGWGTEAFF.

The chain uses TRBV7-9 and TRBJ1-2; 7 nucleotides match TRBD1. Germline lookup yields CDR1 SEHNR and CDR2 FQNEAQ (reference sequence). The CDR3 runs to 17 residues. The junction had 12 bases not matched to a gene; V was cut back by 5 bases and J by 0 bases. The CDR3 region has the DNA TGTGCCAGCAGCGTAAGGACAGGACCCATCGCTAACTATGGCTACACCTTC. It encodes CASSVRTGPIANYGYTF.

A few counts support this clone. This chain joins TRBV9 and TRBJ2-3; tentative D call: TRBD2 (5 bases). This CDR3 has 16 amino acids. Germline-derived CDR1 and CDR2 are SGDLS and YYNGEE. Trimming shortened V by 0 bases and J by 0 bases, and 11 bases separated the two germline ends. The CDR3 here is CASSVVGSGSTDTQYF. CDR3 nucleotide sequence: TGTGCCAGCAGCGTAGTAGGGAGTGGGAGCACAGATACGCAGTATTTT.